This passage covers 14 T cell receptor beta chains from one sample sequenced in a study of molecular identifiers for immune sequencing clone quantification. Each CDR3 protein gets one entry after TCRdb re-called the PCR reads with MiXCR. The sample holds 85,000 to 130,000 distinct CDR3 sequences, 36% seen once. The specimen was naive CD8+ T cells from blood, with Jurkat cell RNA spiked in. As for subset: FACS-sorted CD8+CD4-CCR7+CD45RA+ naive T cells. The source of these receptors is a human donor in good health. Some libraries in this study had Jurkat cell RNA spiked in.

The V and J genes are TRBV14 and TRBJ2-5; possibly TRBD1 or TRBD2 for D (5 bases each). This CDR3 region has 13 residues. The V and J ends lost 4 bases and 9 bases respectively, with 15 bases between them. Germline V CDR1 and CDR2: SGHDN, FVKESK. CDR3 residues: CASSRWDQVPQYF. The DNA for the CDR3 is TGTGCCAGCAGCCGGTGGGACCAAGTGCCCCAGTACTTC.

Notes on this clonotype: This may arise from a read error, as a much more abundant clone is one base away. The CDR3 does not end in the conserved phenylalanine or tryptophan, so this is likely a read error. DNA for the CDR3: TGTGCCAGCAGCTTATACGAGGCCAAAAACATTCAGTACATC. As protein: CASSLYEAKNIQYI. V and J are TRBV13 and TRBJ2-4, with D unresolved. Germline V gene lookup returns CDR1 PRHDT and CDR2 FYEKMQ (reference sequence). The CDR3 spans 14 residues. With 2 bases removed from V and 1 base from J, the gap between germline ends came to 6 bases.

As to this clonotype: A much larger clonotype is one base distant, so this may be a read error. CDR3 residues: CASSQVIGALPDETQYF. In DNA form, the CDR3 reads TGCGCCAGCAGCCAAGTAATAGGAGCCTTACCGGACGAGACCCAGTACTTC. The chain has TRBV4-1 and TRBJ2-5; D gene unclear. This CDR3 has 17 residues. Deletions cut 1 base from V and 5 bases from J, with 20 bases between. CDR1 is MGHRA and CDR2 is YSYEKL in the germline V gene.

The chain has TRBV12-5 and TRBJ2-1; 10 positions match TRBD1. Germline trimming cut 2 bases from V and 2 bases from J; bases unmatched to any gene: 9. The CDR3 runs to 18 residues. Germline V gives CDR1 LGHNT, CDR2 FRNRAP. CDR3 protein: CASGLMPSGQGTYNEQFF. CDR3 sequence (DNA): TGTGCTAGTGGTTTGATGCCCTCGGGACAGGGGACCTACAATGAGCAGTTCTTC.

As regards this clonotype: This may come from a read error, since a much larger clone is one base off. The chain combines TRBV13 with TRBJ2-7; unclear D gene. The last part of the DNA fits TRBJ2-1 better; the J call may be wrong. Germline V gene sequence: CDR1 PRHDT, CDR2 FYEKMQ (reference sequence). The CDR3 runs 14 residues. Written as DNA, the CDR3 is TGTGCCAGCAGCAACTATCAGTTCCAGGCCGAGCAGTTCTTC. It codes for CASSNYQFQAEQFF.

J is TRBJ2-7 and V is TRBV28, with 7 bases lining up with TRBD2. With 4 bases clipped from V and 5 bases from J, the junction kept 8 bases outside the gene matches. Germline CDR1 reads MDHEN; CDR2 reads SYDVKM. The CDR3 totals 14 residues. The chain's CDR3 is CASSSLFRGDEQYF. The DNA of the CDR3 is TGTGCCAGCAGTTCCCTATTTCGGGGGGACGAGCAGTACTTC.

The sample holds a few counts of this clonotype. The gene calls are TRBV24-1 and TRBJ2-1; D may match TRBD1 or TRBD2 (6 bases each). This CDR3 is 11 amino acids long. Germline V gives CDR1 KGHDR, CDR2 SFDVKD. V gave up 10 bases and J gave up 5 bases, with 8 bases separating them. The CDR3 nucleotides read TGTGCCACGAGGGGGGACAATGAGCAGTTCTTC. Residues: CATRGDNEQFF.

About this clonotype itself: Without the conserved terminal phenylalanine or tryptophan, this CDR3 likely stems from a read error. The limits of the CDR3 on the DNA are not certain, so only TCRdb's listed CDR3 is given. The CDR3 here is CASSLPGAPPHI. This sequence joins TRBV7-2 and TRBJ1-6; the table's TRBD1 call for D was not verified on the DNA. Germline CDR1 reads SGHTA; CDR2 reads FQGNSA. The CDR3 length equals 12 residues, ends included.

This clonotype showed up just a few times. The chain joins TRBV6-2 or TRBV6-3 to TRBJ1-4, with TRBD1 as a possible D gene (5 bases). Trimming took off 2 bases at V and 8 bases at J, with 12 bases between the two ends. This CDR3 comprises 14 residues. Germline CDR1 reads MNHEY; CDR2 reads SVGEGT. The CDR3 coding sequence is TGTGCCAGCAGTTACGCCGGGGACCCAGAAAAACTGTTTTTT. Its translation: CASSYAGDPEKLFF.

This chain joins TRBV3-1 and TRBJ2-7, with 10 positions matching TRBD1. J was trimmed by 3 bases and V by 1 base; bases with no gene match: 9. The V gene's germline CDR1 is LGHDT and CDR2 YNNKEL (reference sequence). The CDR3 sequence is 17 residues long. The CDR3, as DNA: TGTGCCAGCAGCCAAGTTACCGGGACAGGGGCCCTCTACGAGCAGTACTTC. This encodes CASSQVTGTGALYEQYF.

A remark on this clonotype: A much larger clone differs from this one at a single base, so this may be a read error. The V call is TRBV28, the J call TRBJ2-7; no clear D gene. Germline CDR1 and CDR2: MDHEN and SYDVKM. V was pared by 6 bases and J by 3 bases, with 6 bases between. The CDR3 runs 11 residues. The CDR3 sequence: CASSGLYEQYF. The CDR3 nucleotides read TGTGCCAGCAGCGGTCTCTACGAGCAGTACTTC. The entire variable domain, with the rest obtained from reference TRBV28 and TRBJ2-7, is as follows: DVKVTQSSRYLVKRTGEKVFLECVQDMDHENMFWYRQDPGLGLRLIYFSYDVKMKEKGDIPEGYSVSREKKERFSLILESASTNQTSMYLCASSGLYEQYFGPGTRLTVT.

Regarding this clonotype: This may be a read error, as it is one base from a much larger clone. The chain has TRBV14 and TRBJ2-2, with D tentatively TRBD2 (5 bases). The CDR3 loop spans 14 amino acids. Germline loops: CDR1 SGHDN, CDR2 FVKESK. In DNA form, the CDR3 reads TGTGCCAGCAGCCAAGAGATGAACACCGGGGAGCTGTTATTT. This codes for CASSQEMNTGELLF. Full variable domain (rest looked up from reference TRBV14 and TRBJ2-2): EAGVTQFPSHSVIEKGQTVTLRCDPISGHDNLYWYRRVMGKEIKFLLHFVKESKQDESGMPNNRFLAERTGGTYSTLKVQPAELEDSGVYFCASSQEMNTGELLFGEGSRLTVL.

This chain connects TRBV7-9 to TRBJ2-6, with D unresolved. In germline, CDR1 is SEHNR, CDR2 FQNEAQ (reference sequence). The CDR3 extends over 17 amino acids. V gave up 5 bases and J gave up 0 bases, with 14 bases separating them. The CDR3 spells CASSPEVADSGANVLTF. The CDR3, as DNA: TGTGCCAGCAGCCCCGAGGTGGCAGACTCTGGGGCCAACGTCCTGACTTTC.

The chain uses TRBV21-1 and TRBJ2-3; TRBD1 is taken as the D call from the table, unchecked against the DNA. TRBV21-1 is annotated as a pseudogene. This CDR3 is 14 amino acids long. The CDR3: CASLQVGGTDTQYF. For the CDR3, the DNA is TGTGCCAGCTTACAAGTTGGGGGGACAGATACGCAGTATTTT.